This passage covers 8 T cell receptor beta chains from one sample sequenced in a study of T cells in Graves' hyperthyroidism and ophthalmopathy. Amplification of TCR beta CDR3 regions used RNA as the template. The HTBI set primed first-round TCR CDR3 RT-PCR. In TCRdb, the multiplex PCR reads were re-called with MiXCR into one record per CDR3 protein. The table lists over 650,000 distinct CDR3 sequences, just under 45% of them singletons. Sequenced input: peripheral blood or thyroid tissue (not recorded which). The receptors derive from an adult man with Graves' disease, either hyperthyroidism or ophthalmopathy (not recorded which).

The chain carries TRBV10-3 and TRBJ1-1, with 7 bases that match TRBD1. The V gene's germline CDR1 is ENHRY and CDR2 SYGVKD. The V gene end was trimmed by 3 bases and the J gene end by 4 bases; junction bases not matched to a gene: 8. The CDR3 contains 15 residues. The CDR3 here is CAISEPRAGGTEAFF. CDR3 nucleotide sequence: TGTGCCATCAGTGAACCGAGGGCAGGGGGCACTGAAGCTTTCTTT.

The chain combines TRBV20-1 with TRBJ2-7; tentative D call: TRBD1 (6 bases). Germline CDR1 and CDR2: DFQATT and SNEGSKA (reference sequence). This CDR3 spans 14 amino acids. The V and J ends lost 3 bases and 2 bases respectively, with 14 bases between them. CDR3 DNA: TGCAGTGCTAGGGGGACATTGGACGCCTACGAGCAGTACTTC. It yields the protein CSARGTLDAYEQYF.

CDR3 DNA: TGTGCCAGCAGGGACGGACGTCAATGGGGAAGGAATGGCTACACCTTC. It is translated as CASRDGRQWGRNGYTF. V usage is TRBV7-6 and J usage is TRBJ1-2; no clear D. This CDR3 has 16 residues. The germline V gene encodes CDR1 SGHVS and CDR2 FNYEAQ. V was pared by 6 bases and J by 6 bases, with 23 bases between.

On this clonotype: Being one base from a much bigger clone, this may be a read error. The rearrangement joins TRBV2 to TRBJ2-5; D remains unclear. Germline lookup yields CDR1 SNHLY and CDR2 FYNNEI. Trimming pared 7 bases from V and 5 bases from J, leaving 14 bases between. This CDR3 spans 13 amino acids. The CDR3 coding sequence is TGTGCCAGCAATGTTATTTTGGAGGAGACCCAGTACTTC. It yields the protein CASNVILEETQYF.

The chain combines TRBV7-3 with TRBJ1-1; 7 positions match TRBD1. The ends lost 5 bases at V and 4 bases at J; junction bases unmatched: 7. Germline loops: CDR1 SGHTA, CDR2 FQGTGA. CDR3 length: 14 residues. The DNA for the CDR3 is TGTGCCAGCAGCCCGCAAGGGACAGTCACTGAAGCTTTCTTT. Its translation is CASSPQGTVTEAFF.

In the case of this clonotype: A much larger clone sits a single nucleotide away, making a read error possible. The genes are TRBV7-2 and TRBJ2-7, with TRBD1 matching 8 bases. Trimming cost V 1 base and J 5 bases; bases outside gene matches: 4. This CDR3 spans 14 amino acids. Germline values: CDR1 SGHTA, CDR2 FQGNSA. CDR3 bases: TGTGCCAGCAGCTTAGATCAGGGGGCTGACGAGCAGTACTTC. This codes for CASSLDQGADEQYF. Based on the CDR3 plus reference TRBV7-2 and TRBJ2-7, the full variable domain is GAGVSQSPSNKVTEKGKDVELRCDPISGHTALYWYRQSLGQGLEFLIYFQGNSAPDKSGLPSDRFSAERTGGSVSTLTIQRTQQEDSAVYLCASSLDQGADEQYFGPGTRLTVT.

The chain links TRBV7-2 to TRBJ1-6; TRBD1 matches 7 bases. The germline CDR1 and CDR2 sequences are SGHTA and FQGNSA. The CDR3 is 16 amino acids. The V and J ends lost 4 bases and 5 bases, in that order; junction bases with no gene match: 8. The DNA of the CDR3 is TGTGCCAGCAGCTCTGCTTCGACAGGGCATAATTCACCCCTCCACTTT. This codes for CASSSASTGHNSPLHF.

The CDR3 region is CASSLGQGVSDTEAFF. Here the CDR3 DNA reads TGTGCCAGCAGTTTGGGACAGGGGGTTTCGGACACTGAAGCTTTCTTT. The V call is TRBV2, the J call TRBJ1-1; TRBD1 aligns across 11 bases. The germline V gene has CDR1 SNHLY and CDR2 FYNNEI. The CDR3 extends over 16 amino acids. V lost 5 bases, J lost 3 bases, and 8 bases stayed unmatched.